The 16 T cell receptor beta chains given below trace back to one sample, sequenced in a study of monozygotic twins with inflammatory bowel disease. TCRdb re-called the 5' RACE reads, yielding one record per CDR3 amino acid sequence without DNA. Its table lists 200,000 to 250,000 distinct CDR3 sequences. Sequencing input: blood. All receptors come from a human donor with ulcerative colitis or Crohn's disease, or a healthy co-twin of an affected twin (not recorded which).

The genes are TRBV6-1 and TRBJ1-2; checking the TCRdb D call of TRBD1 is not possible without DNA. The CDR3 runs to 12 residues. The germline gives CDR1 MNHNS, CDR2 SASEGT. CDR3 sequence reads: CASKRQGYGYTF.

This rearrangement joins TRBV7-2 to TRBJ1-6. This CDR3 contains 14 residues. Germline lookup yields CDR1 SGHTA and CDR2 FQGNSA. CDR3 amino acids: CASSFQRGDSPLHF.

The V call is TRBV12-3 or TRBV12-4, the J call TRBJ2-1; TCRdb proposes TRBD2, but this gene call is untestable without DNA. This CDR3 spans 17 amino acids. This CDR3 is CASSRREAGGLYNEQFF.

This sequence joins TRBV19 and TRBJ1-3; the D call from TCRdb, TRBD1, cannot be confirmed without DNA. Germline V gene lookup returns CDR1 LNHDA and CDR2 SQIVND (reference sequence). This CDR3 contains 14 residues. The CDR3 protein is CASSRDRKTNTIYF.

The J gene is TRBJ2-2, the V gene TRBV28. Germline V gene lookup returns CDR1 MDHEN and CDR2 SYDVKM. The CDR3 has 13 residues. CDR3 sequence: CASSYLNTGELFF.

The chain carries TRBV5-5 and TRBJ1-3; TCRdb's D gene call, TRBD1, goes unchecked for lack of DNA. The germline CDR1 and CDR2 sequences are SGHKS and YYEKEE (reference sequence). The CDR3 spans 15 residues. The CDR3 region is CASSRPGVSGNTIYF. The variable domain in full, with the rest retrieved from reference TRBV5-5 and TRBJ1-3, is DAGVTQSPTHLIKTRGQQVTLRCSPISGHKSVSWYQQVLGQGPQFIFQYYEKEERGRGNFPDRFSARQFPNYSSELNVNALLLGDSALYLCASSRPGVSGNTIYFGEGSWLTVV.

V gene TRBV20-1 combines with J gene TRBJ1-5; TCRdb proposes TRBD1, but this gene call is untestable without DNA. In germline, CDR1 is DFQATT, CDR2 SNEGSKA (reference sequence). CDR3 length: 15 residues. CDR3 amino acids: CSAREAGVSNQPQHF.

The chain employs TRBV19 and TRBJ1-5; there is no DNA to check the TCRdb D call of TRBD1. Germline CDR1 reads LNHDA; CDR2 reads SQIVND (reference sequence). The CDR3 sequence is 16 residues long. The CDR3 loop is CASSPDHRAPDQPQHF.

The genes are TRBV5-4 and TRBJ2-1. CDR1 is SGHNT and CDR2 is YYREEE in the germline V gene (reference sequence). The CDR3 has 12 amino acids. CDR3 protein: CASSFTLNEQFF. The full variable domain, completed using reference TRBV5-4 and TRBJ2-1, is ETGVTQSPTHLIKTRGQQVTLRCSSQSGHNTVSWYQQALGQGPQFIFQYYREEENGRGNFPPRFSGLQFPNYSSELNVNALELDDSALYLCASSFTLNEQFFGPGTRLTVL.

V gene TRBV27 combines with J gene TRBJ1-6. CDR3 length equals 16 residues. Per the germline V gene, CDR1 is MNHEY and CDR2 is SMNVEV (reference sequence). The CDR3 reads CASSLSGVSYNSPLHF.

CDR3 protein: CSASIADAYEQYF. The J gene is TRBJ2-7, the V gene TRBV20-1; TCRdb reports TRBD2, a call that lacks DNA to check it against. The CDR3 covers 13 residues. Looked up from germline, CDR1 is DFQATT and CDR2 is SNEGSKA (reference sequence).

The chain carries TRBV4-1 and TRBJ1-5; TCRdb designates TRBD1, a call that cannot be tested without DNA. Germline V gene sequence: CDR1 MGHRA, CDR2 YSYEKL. The CDR3 covers 16 residues. The CDR3 reads CASSLTPGTLNQPQHF.

The chain couples TRBV7-6 to TRBJ2-2; the TCRdb D gene call, TRBD1, has no DNA to confirm it. From germline, CDR1 is SGHVS and CDR2 FNYEAQ. The CDR3 contains 17 residues. CDR3 amino acids: CASSLALTPGGSGELFF.

CDR3 loop: CASSDPSLTGTGGSYGGYTF. V and J are TRBV2 and TRBJ1-2; TCRdb's D call, TRBD1, is unchecked because there is no DNA. The CDR3 extends over 20 amino acids. Looked up from germline, CDR1 is SNHLY and CDR2 is FYNNEI.

The chain couples TRBV20-1 to TRBJ2-1. CDR1 and CDR2 (germline): DFQATT, SNEGSKA (reference sequence). This CDR3 spans 14 amino acids. This chain's CDR3 is CSARNYQESNEQFF.

The chain employs TRBV7-2 and TRBJ2-7; TCRdb proposes TRBD1, but this gene call is untestable without DNA. The CDR3 is 16 amino acids. Germline V gene lookup returns CDR1 SGHTA and CDR2 FQGNSA. Here the CDR3 reads CASSLFPPGAAYEQYF.